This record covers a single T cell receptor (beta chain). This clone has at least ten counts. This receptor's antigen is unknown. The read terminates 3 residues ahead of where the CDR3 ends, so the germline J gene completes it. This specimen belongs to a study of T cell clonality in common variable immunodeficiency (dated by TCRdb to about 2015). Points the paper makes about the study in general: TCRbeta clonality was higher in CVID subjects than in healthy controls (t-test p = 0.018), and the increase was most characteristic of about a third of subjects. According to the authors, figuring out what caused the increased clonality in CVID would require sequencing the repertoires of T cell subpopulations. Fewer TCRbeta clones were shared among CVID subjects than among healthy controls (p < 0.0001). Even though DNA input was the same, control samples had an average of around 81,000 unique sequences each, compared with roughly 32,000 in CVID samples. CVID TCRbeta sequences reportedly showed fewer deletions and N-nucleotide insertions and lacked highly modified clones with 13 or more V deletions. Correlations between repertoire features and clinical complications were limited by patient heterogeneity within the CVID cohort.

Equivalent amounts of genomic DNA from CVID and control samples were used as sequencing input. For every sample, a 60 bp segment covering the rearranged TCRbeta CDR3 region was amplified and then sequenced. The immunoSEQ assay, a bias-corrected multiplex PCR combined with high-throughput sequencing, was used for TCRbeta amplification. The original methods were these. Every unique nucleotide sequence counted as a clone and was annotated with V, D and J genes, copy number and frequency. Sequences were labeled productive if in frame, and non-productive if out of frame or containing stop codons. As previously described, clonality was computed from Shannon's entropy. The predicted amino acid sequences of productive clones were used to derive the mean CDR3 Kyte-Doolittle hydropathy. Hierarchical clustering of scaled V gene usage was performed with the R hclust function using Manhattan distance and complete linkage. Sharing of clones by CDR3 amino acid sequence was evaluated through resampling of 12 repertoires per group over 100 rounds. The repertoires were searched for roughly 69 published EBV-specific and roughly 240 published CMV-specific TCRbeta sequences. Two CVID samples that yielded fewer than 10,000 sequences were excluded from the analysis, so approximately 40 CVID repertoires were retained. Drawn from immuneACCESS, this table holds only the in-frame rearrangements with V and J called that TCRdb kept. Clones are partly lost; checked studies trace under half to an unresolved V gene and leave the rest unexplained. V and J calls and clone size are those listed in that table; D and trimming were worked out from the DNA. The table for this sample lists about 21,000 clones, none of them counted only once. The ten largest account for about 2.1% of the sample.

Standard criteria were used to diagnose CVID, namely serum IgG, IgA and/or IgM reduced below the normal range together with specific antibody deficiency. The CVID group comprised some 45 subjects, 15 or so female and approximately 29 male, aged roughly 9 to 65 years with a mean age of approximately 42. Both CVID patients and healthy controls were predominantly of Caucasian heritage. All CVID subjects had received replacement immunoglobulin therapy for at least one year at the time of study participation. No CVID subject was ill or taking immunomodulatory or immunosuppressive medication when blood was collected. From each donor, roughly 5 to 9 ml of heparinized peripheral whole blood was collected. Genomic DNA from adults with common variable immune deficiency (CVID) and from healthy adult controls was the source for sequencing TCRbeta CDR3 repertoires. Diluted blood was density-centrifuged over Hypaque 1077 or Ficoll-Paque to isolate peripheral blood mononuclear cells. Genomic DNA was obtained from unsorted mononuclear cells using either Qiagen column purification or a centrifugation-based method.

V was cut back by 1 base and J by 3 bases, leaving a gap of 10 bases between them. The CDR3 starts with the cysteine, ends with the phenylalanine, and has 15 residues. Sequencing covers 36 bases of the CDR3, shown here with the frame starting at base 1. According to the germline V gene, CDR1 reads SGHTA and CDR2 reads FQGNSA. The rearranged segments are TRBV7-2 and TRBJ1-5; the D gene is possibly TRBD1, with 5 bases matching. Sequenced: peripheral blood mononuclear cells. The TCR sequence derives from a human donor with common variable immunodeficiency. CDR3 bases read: TGTGCCAGCAGCTTAGTAACAGGTCCCAATCAGCCC. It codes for CASSLVTGPNQP. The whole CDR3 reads CASSLVTGPNQPQHF.